Detailed here is one T cell receptor beta chain. This table comes from immunoSEQ multiplex PCR, and its TCRdb copy is limited to in-frame clones, with some not included. The data contain roughly 37,000 clones, around four fifths of them singletons. The data were obtained in a study of pediatric ulcerative colitis. CDR1 is MDHEN and CDR2 is SYDVKM in the germline V gene. Trimming stripped 3 bases from V and 1 base from J, with 4 bases between. The CDR3 runs to 12 residues. The chain couples TRBV28 to TRBJ2-7; D call uncertain. The clonotype originates from a girl aged 5 to 17 with moderate ulcerative colitis. The sequenced sample consisted of blood. CDR3 in amino acids: CASSFASYEQYF. In DNA form, the CDR3 reads TGTGCCAGCAGTTTTGCTTCCTACGAGCAGTACTTC.